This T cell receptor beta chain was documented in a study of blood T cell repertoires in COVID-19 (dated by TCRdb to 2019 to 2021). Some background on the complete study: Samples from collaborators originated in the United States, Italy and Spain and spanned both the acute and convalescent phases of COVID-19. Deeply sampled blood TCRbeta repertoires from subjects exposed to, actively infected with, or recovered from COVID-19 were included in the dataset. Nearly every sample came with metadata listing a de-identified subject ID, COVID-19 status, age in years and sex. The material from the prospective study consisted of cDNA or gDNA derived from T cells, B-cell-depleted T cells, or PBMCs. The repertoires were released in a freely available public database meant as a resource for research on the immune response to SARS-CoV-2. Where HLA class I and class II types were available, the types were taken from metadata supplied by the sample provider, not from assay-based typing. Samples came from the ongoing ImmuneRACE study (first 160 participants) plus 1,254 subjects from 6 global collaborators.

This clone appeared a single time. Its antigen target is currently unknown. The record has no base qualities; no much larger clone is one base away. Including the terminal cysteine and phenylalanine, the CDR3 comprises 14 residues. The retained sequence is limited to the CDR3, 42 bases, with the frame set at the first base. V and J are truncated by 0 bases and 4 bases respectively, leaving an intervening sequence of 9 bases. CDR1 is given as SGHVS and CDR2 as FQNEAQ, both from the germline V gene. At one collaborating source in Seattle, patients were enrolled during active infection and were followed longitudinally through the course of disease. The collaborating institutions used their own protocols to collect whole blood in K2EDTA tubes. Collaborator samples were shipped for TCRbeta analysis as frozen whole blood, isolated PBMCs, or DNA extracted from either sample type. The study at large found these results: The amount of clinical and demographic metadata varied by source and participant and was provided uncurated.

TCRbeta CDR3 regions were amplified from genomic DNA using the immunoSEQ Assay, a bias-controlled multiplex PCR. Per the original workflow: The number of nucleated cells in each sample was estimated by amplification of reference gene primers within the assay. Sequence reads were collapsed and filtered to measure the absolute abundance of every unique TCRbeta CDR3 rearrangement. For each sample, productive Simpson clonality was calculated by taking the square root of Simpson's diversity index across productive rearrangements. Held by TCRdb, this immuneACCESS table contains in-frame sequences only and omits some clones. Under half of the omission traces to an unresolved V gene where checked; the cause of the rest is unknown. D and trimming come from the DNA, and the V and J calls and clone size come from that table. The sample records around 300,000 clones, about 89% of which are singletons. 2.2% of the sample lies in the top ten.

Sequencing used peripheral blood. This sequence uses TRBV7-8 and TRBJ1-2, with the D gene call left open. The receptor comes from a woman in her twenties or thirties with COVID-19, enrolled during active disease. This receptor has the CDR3 CASSLAAGSYGYTF. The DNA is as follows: TGTGCCAGCAGCTTAGCGGCCGGGAGCTATGGCTACACCTTC.